These T cell receptor beta chains were read from a single sample in a study of cytomegalovirus exposure and HLA in healthy donors. Repertoires were generated with immunoSEQ multiplex PCR, while TCRdb's copy carries only in-frame clones and drops some. The sample includes 210,000 or so clones, approximately 90% seen only once; the top ten take approximately 1%. The sequenced material came from PBMCs. Receptor source: a young woman in good health and CMV-seronegative. Each CDR3 is given with its conserved first and last residue. D genes are given only for firm matches. Size is omitted from some rows. Given values are once, few, many or a class for expanded clones.

cdr3_nt	cdr3_aa	clone_size	d_call	v_call	j_call
TGTGCCACCAGCAGGTGGAGGGATCAGCCCCAGCATTTT	CATSRWRDQPQHF	NA	NA	TRBV15	TRBJ1-5
TGCGCCACCCTAAACCCCCCGGGGGAAGAGACCCAGTACTTC	CATLNPPGEETQYF	NA	NA	TRBV23-1	TRBJ2-5
TGTGCCAGTAGTGTAGACAGGGAAAACACCGGGGAGCTGTTTTTT	CASSVDRENTGELFF	NA	TRBD1	TRBV19	TRBJ2-2
TGTGCCTGGAGTCGGCAGGGTGATCAGCCCCAGCATTTT	CAWSRQGDQPQHF	NA	NA	TRBV30	TRBJ1-5
TGTGCCAGCAGCTCGGCGGGGTGGGCCGGGGAGCTGTTTTTT	CASSSAGWAGELFF	NA	NA	TRBV7-8	TRBJ2-2
TGTGCCAGCAGCCAGGGACAAGACTACGAGCAGTACTTC	CASSQGQDYEQYF	NA	NA	TRBV14	TRBJ2-7
TGTGCCGGAGCTCTGGAAAACCAAGAGACCCAGTACTTC	CAGALENQETQYF	NA	NA	TRBV2	TRBJ2-5
TGTGCCAGCAGAACTCTCTGGACAGGGTCAGAGACCCAGTACTTC	CASRTLWTGSETQYF	once	TRBD1	TRBV5-5	TRBJ2-5
TGTGCCACCAGCCTGGGGCTGACTGAAGCTTTCTTT	CATSLGLTEAFF	NA	NA	TRBV15	TRBJ1-1
TGTGCCAGCAGCTTAGCACAGGGAATCCACGAGCAGTACTTC	CASSLAQGIHEQYF	NA	NA	TRBV11-2	TRBJ2-7
TGTGCCACCGGAGACCCGTTTTGGCAGCCCCAGCATTTT	CATGDPFWQPQHF	NA	NA	TRBV6-5	TRBJ1-5
TGTGCCAGCAGCTTAGGAGGATTCCCCTACGAGCAGTACTTC	CASSLGGFPYEQYF	once	NA	TRBV11-2	TRBJ2-7
TGTGCCAGCAGTGAGTCCGGGGTGGATGGCTACACCTTC	CASSESGVDGYTF	NA	NA	TRBV6-1	TRBJ1-2
TGTGCCAGCACAAATCGGCTAGCGGGAGATCCCGGCCCAAGCTCCTACAATGAGCAGTTCTTC	CASTNRLAGDPGPSSYNEQFF	NA	TRBD2	TRBV7-8	TRBJ2-1
TGTGCCAGCAGTAAATACCTGGGACAGGAAGCTTTCTTT	CASSKYLGQEAFF	once	TRBD1	TRBV2	TRBJ1-1
TGTGCCAGCAGTGAAGCATCTCGGAGCACAGATACGCAGTATTTT	CASSEASRSTDTQYF	once	NA	TRBV6-1	TRBJ2-3
TGTGCCAGCACCCCAAACTCGGGAGTGAGGGGCTACACCTTC	CASTPNSGVRGYTF	NA	NA	TRBV6-6	TRBJ1-2
TGTGCCTGGAGTGATGGAGTCAATCAGCCCCAGCATTTT	CAWSDGVNQPQHF	NA	NA	TRBV30	TRBJ1-5
TGCGCCAGCAGCGTGCACTCGACAGATACGCAGTATTTT	CASSVHSTDTQYF	NA	NA	TRBV5-1	TRBJ2-3
TGTGCCACTTCTAGCGGGTTATCCTACGAGCAGTACTTC	CATSSGLSYEQYF	once	TRBD2	TRBV19	TRBJ2-7
TGTGCCAGCAAGGGCGGGAGTAGCACAGATACGCAGTATTTT	CASKGGSSTDTQYF	NA	TRBD2	TRBV11-2	TRBJ2-3
TGTGCCATCAGTAAAACAGGGAACTATGGCTACACCTTC	CAISKTGNYGYTF	NA	NA	TRBV10-3	TRBJ1-2
TGTGCCAGCAGCCAGGGGTCAGACCTACCCCTCCACTTT	CASSQGSDLPLHF	NA	NA	TRBV7-2	TRBJ1-6
TGTGCCAGCAGTTCCTCGGGTGTCAATCAGCCCCAGCATTTT	CASSSSGVNQPQHF	NA	NA	TRBV7-2	TRBJ1-5
TGTGCCAGCAGTGCTGGTCTTGGCAGGGGGTCAGAGACCCAGTACTTC	CASSAGLGRGSETQYF	NA	TRBD1	TRBV2	TRBJ2-5
TGTGCCAGCTCAGCAACCGGGACATCAATCGAGCAGTACTTC	CASSATGTSIEQYF	NA	NA	TRBV18	TRBJ2-7
TGTGCCAGCAGCCCCCATGCGAAGTCGGGGGTGTACAATGAGCAGTTCTTC	CASSPHAKSGVYNEQFF	NA	NA	TRBV7-3	TRBJ2-1
TGCAGTGCTAGAGGACAGCGAGGCTACACCTTC	CSARGQRGYTF	NA	NA	TRBV20-1	TRBJ1-2
TGTGCCAGCAGCTTAGTTGCGGGACAGGGCCACGAGCAGTACTTC	CASSLVAGQGHEQYF	NA	TRBD1	TRBV7-9	TRBJ2-7
TGTGCCAGCAGCAAATGGGGGAGGGCGCACGAGCAGTACTTC	CASSKWGRAHEQYF	NA	TRBD2	TRBV27	TRBJ2-7
TGTGCCAGTAGTATAGATCTTTCCGCGGGGGGGTGGCTGGGCACAGATACGCAGTATTTT	CASSIDLSAGGWLGTDTQYF	NA	TRBD2	TRBV19	TRBJ2-3
TGTGCCAGCAGCTTACGGCAGGGCGGGGACACTGAAGCTTTCTTT	CASSLRQGGDTEAFF	NA	NA	TRBV7-9	TRBJ1-1
TGTGCCAGCAGCTCGATCGGCCTAGCGGGAGGGCCCAGCACAGATACGCAGTATTTT	CASSSIGLAGGPSTDTQYF	NA	TRBD2	TRBV5-4	TRBJ2-3
TGTGCCAGCAGCCCTGAAGGGGGGGCCTCCTACAATGAGCAGTTCTTC	CASSPEGGASYNEQFF	NA	NA	TRBV9	TRBJ2-1
TGCGCCAGCAGCCAGACTAGCGGGCGGAACACCGGGGAGCTGTTTTTT	CASSQTSGRNTGELFF	NA	TRBD2	TRBV4-1	TRBJ2-2
TGCGCCAGCCAGGGGACAGCCCAAGAGACCCAGTACTTC	CASQGTAQETQYF	NA	TRBD1	TRBV5-1	TRBJ2-5
TGTGCCAGCAGTGAAATCGGGGAGGGTCTTGGCTACACCTTC	CASSEIGEGLGYTF	NA	NA	TRBV6-1	TRBJ1-2
TGTGCCAGCAGCCCGGAGGGACAGGGGTTTGGCTACACCTTC	CASSPEGQGFGYTF	once	TRBD1	TRBV7-9	TRBJ1-2
TGTGCCAGTACCCTTAGAAGCTCTGGGGCCAACGTCCTGACTTTC	CASTLRSSGANVLTF	few	NA	TRBV19	TRBJ2-6
TGTGCCAGCAGCCGCTTCCGGGACTACGTCCTAGATACGCAGTATTTT	CASSRFRDYVLDTQYF	NA	TRBD2	TRBV14	TRBJ2-3
TGCGCCAGCAGCTTGTGGACAGGGGCAGCTACGAAGGAGCAGTTCTTC	CASSLWTGAATKEQFF	NA	TRBD1	TRBV5-1	TRBJ2-1
TGTGCCAGTAGTATAGATTCCGGCGGGGGAATACGAGAGCAGTACTTC	CASSIDSGGGIREQYF	NA	TRBD2	TRBV19	TRBJ2-7
TGCGCCAGCAGCTCAATGGGACAGGGGCACACTGAAGCTTTCTTT	CASSSMGQGHTEAFF	NA	TRBD1	TRBV5-1	TRBJ1-1
TGTGCCTGGAGTGCTGCGGTGGGGCGGGAGTACACAGATACGCAGTATTTT	CAWSAAVGREYTDTQYF	NA	TRBD2	TRBV30	TRBJ2-3
TGTGCCAGCAGCTTGGTCGGTCGGAGTGAGAGAAACATTCAGTACTTC	CASSLVGRSERNIQYF	NA	NA	TRBV5-6	TRBJ2-4
TGTGCCAGCAGGGACTACTACCAAGAGACCCAGTACTTC	CASRDYYQETQYF	once	NA	TRBV2	TRBJ2-5
TGTGCCAGCAGCTTGGGTTGGATGGCGGGAGCAACTAATGAAAAACTGTTTTTT	CASSLGWMAGATNEKLFF	NA	NA	TRBV5-6	TRBJ1-4
TGTGCCAGCAGCGAAAGGGACAGCCTCTATGGCTACACCTTC	CASSERDSLYGYTF	NA	TRBD1	TRBV28	TRBJ1-2
TGTGCCAGCAGCTTGGAGGCAGGCCGGGATACGCAGTATTTT	CASSLEAGRDTQYF	NA	NA	TRBV5-4	TRBJ2-3
TGTGCCAGCTCACACACGACATCTTCCGGCCAGGGTCACCTAAGCAATCAGCCCCAGCATTTT	CASSHTTSSGQGHLSNQPQHF	NA	NA	TRBV18	TRBJ1-5
TGCGCCAGCAGTGAGTCATACAGGGTTCTGAACACTGAAGCTTTCTTT	CASSESYRVLNTEAFF	NA	NA	TRBV10-2	TRBJ1-1
TGTGCCAGCAGTGAAGGGACTATTTTTTACCAAGAGACCCAGTACTTC	CASSEGTIFYQETQYF	NA	NA	TRBV2	TRBJ2-5